A single sample gave rise to the 23 T cell receptor beta chains below, sequenced in a study of T-cell reconstitution after alpha-beta-depleted transplantation in children. Unique molecular identifiers tagged the TCRbeta library. From the PCR reads, TCRdb called clonotypes with MiXCR, one entry per CDR3 protein. The data hold hundreds of thousands of distinct CDR3 sequences, with 16% observed a single time. Source: PBMCs from the stem cell graft donor, taken from the stem cell graft. The receptors originated from a human donor who donated a stem cell graft to a child with acute myeloid leukemia.

The chain employs TRBV12-3 or TRBV12-4 and TRBJ2-5, with 8 bases that match TRBD1. CDR3 length equals 17 residues. V lost 6 bases and J lost 5; bases outside the gene matches: 17. DNA of the CDR3: TGTGCCAGCAGCTCAAATCGACAGGGGCGAGGGAGGGAGACCCAGTACTTC. Its protein is CASSSNRQGRGRETQYF.

This clonotype was counted at least ten times. The chain links TRBV20-1 to TRBJ2-1; D not resolved. The CDR3 has 15 residues. The V and J ends lost 6 bases and 0 bases respectively, with 15 bases between them. Germline assignment: CDR1 DFQATT and CDR2 SNEGSKA (reference sequence). DNA of the CDR3: TGCAGTGCGTTGAATTTAGCCACCTCCTACAATGAGCAGTTCTTC. It is translated as CSALNLATSYNEQFF.

The chain is built from TRBV11-2 and TRBJ1-4; a weak D match, TRBD1 (6 bases). Germline values: CDR1 SGHAT, CDR2 FQNNGV. CDR3 length: 19 residues. Trimming removed 2 bases at V and 0 bases at J, with 19 bases between. CDR3 amino acids: CASSLLPPRGVATNEKLFF. The CDR3, as DNA: TGTGCCAGCAGCTTACTCCCCCCCAGGGGAGTTGCAACTAATGAAAAACTGTTTTTT. Full variable domain (rest looked up from reference TRBV11-2 and TRBJ1-4): EAGVAQSPRYKIIEKRQSVAFWCNPISGHATLYWYQQILGQGPKLLIQFQNNGVVDDSQLPKDRFSAERLKGVDSTLKIQPAKLEDSAVYLCASSLLPPRGVATNEKLFFGSGTQLSVL.

CDR3 sequence reads: CASSPSPDRGDQPQHF. The CDR3 bases are TGTGCCAGCAGCCCGAGCCCGGACAGGGGGGACCAGCCCCAGCATTTT. The chain combines TRBV12-3 or TRBV12-4 with TRBJ1-5; 10 bases agree with TRBD1. V was pared by 6 bases and J by 7 bases, with 12 bases of the junction left unmatched. The CDR3 runs to 16 residues.

This clonotype showed up just a few times. V and J are TRBV7-9 and TRBJ2-3, with D possibly being TRBD1 (5 bases). The V gene lost 6 bases and the J gene lost 0 bases, with 16 bases spanning the gap. The CDR3 length is 16 residues. CDR1 is SEHNR, CDR2 FQNEAQ, per germline (reference sequence). CDR3 protein: CASRPGWQTSTDTQYF. The CDR3 DNA follows: TGTGCCAGCAGGCCAGGGTGGCAAACTAGCACAGATACGCAGTATTTT.

This clonotype has at least ten counts. This chain links TRBV12-3 or TRBV12-4 with TRBJ2-7; D remains unclear. This CDR3 comprises 16 residues. Trimming shortened V by 1 base and J by 0 bases, and 13 bases separated the two germline ends. DNA of the CDR3: TGTGCCAGCAGTTTAGGTCCAGCCACGATCTCCTACGAGCAGTACTTC. Protein product: CASSLGPATISYEQYF.

This clonotype came up a few times. The chain carries TRBV7-3 and TRBJ1-1; D may be TRBD1 (5 bases). The V end lost 4 bases, the J end lost 3 bases, and 12 bases lay between the germline ends. Germline V gene data show CDR1 as SGHTA and CDR2 as FQGTGA. There are 14 residues in the CDR3. CDR3 sequence: CASSSSGDDTEAFF. CDR3 bases: TGTGCCAGCAGCTCGTCGGGGGATGACACTGAAGCTTTCTTT. Variable domain in full (rest from reference TRBV7-3 and TRBJ1-1): GAGVSQTPSNKVTEKGKYVELRCDPISGHTALYWYRQSLGQGPEFLIYFQGTGAADDSGLPNDRFFAVRPEGSVSTLKIQRTERGDSAVYLCASSSSGDDTEAFFGQGTRLTVV.

In this sample, this clonotype turned up once. The V and J genes are TRBV25-1 and TRBJ1-2, with no clear D. Germline V gene data show CDR1 as MGHDK and CDR2 as SYGVNS. V shed 11 bases and J shed 3 bases, with 13 bases lying between them. This CDR3 is 12 amino acids long. The CDR3 loop is CALLAGHYGYTF. The DNA for the CDR3 is TGTGCCCTCCTGGCCGGCCACTATGGCTACACCTTC.

Remarks on this clonotype: This may be a read error: a much more frequent sequence differs by one nucleotide. CDR3 nucleotides: TGTGCCAGCAGCCTCACCAGTCACGGCTACGACCAGTACGTC. This codes for CASSLTSHGYDQYV. The V call is TRBV7-4, the J call TRBJ2-7; D remains ambiguous. Germline CDR1 SGHVT, CDR2 SQSDAQ. The CDR3 loop spans 14 amino acids.

This clonotype has a count of ten or more. The chain joins TRBV5-6 to TRBJ1-1; D is possibly TRBD1 (5 bases). The germline V gene has CDR1 SGHDT and CDR2 YYEEEE. The CDR3 is 12 residues long. The germline V and J ends were trimmed by 3 bases and 7 bases, with 10 bases remaining between them. In DNA form, the CDR3 reads TGTGCCAGCAGCTATGGGGACCTTGAAGCTTTCTTT. Amino acids: CASSYGDLEAFF.

This clonotype was detected many times. CDR3 region: CATRSDNGAQHF. In DNA, the CDR3 is TGTGCCACCCGCTCGGACAATGGAGCCCAGCATTTT. The chain joins TRBV15 to TRBJ1-5; tentative D call: TRBD1 (5 bases). There are 12 residues in the CDR3. The germline gives CDR1 LNHNV, CDR2 YYDKDF (reference sequence). V lost 8 bases, J lost 11 bases, and 16 bases lay in between.

This chain connects TRBV29-1 to TRBJ2-2, with 10 nucleotides matching TRBD1. Trimming took 7 bases from V and 8 from J; bases not matched to a gene: 7. The CDR3 is 13 residues long. Looked up from germline, CDR1 is SQVTM and CDR2 is ANQGSEA. As DNA, the CDR3 is TGCAGCGCGGGACAGGGGCAAGGTGGGGAGCTGTTTTTT. This encodes CSAGQGQGGELFF.

This clonotype was found many times. The DNA for the CDR3 is TGCAGTGCTGGCCGACAGGGGGCGTACGAGCAGTACGTC. Translation gives CSAGRQGAYEQYV. The gene calls are TRBV20-1 and TRBJ2-7; TRBD1 aligns across 10 bases. The germline V gene encodes CDR1 DFQATT and CDR2 SNEGSKA (reference sequence). This CDR3 is 13 amino acids long. V trimming: 5 bases; J trimming: 4 bases; junction bases outside the gene matches: 5.

The sample holds many counts of this clonotype. The chain carries TRBV29-1 and TRBJ2-2; D not certain. The V end lost 6 bases, the J end lost 5 bases, and 10 bases lay between the germline ends. Germline V gives CDR1 SQVTM, CDR2 ANQGSEA. The CDR3 has 12 residues. CDR3 amino acids: CSVPKETGELFF. The CDR3 DNA is TGCAGCGTCCCAAAGGAAACCGGGGAGCTGTTTTTT.

This clonotype was detected ten times or more. The chain employs TRBV12-3 or TRBV12-4 and TRBJ2-1; TRBD2 aligns across 11 bases. The ends lost 5 bases at V and 8 bases at J; junction bases unmatched: 8. The CDR3 is 15 amino acids. CDR3: CASSHGTSGPDEQFF. CDR3 sequence (DNA): TGTGCCAGCAGTCATGGGACTAGCGGTCCGGATGAGCAGTTCTTC.

V gene TRBV7-9 combines with J gene TRBJ2-2; 15 bases are shared with TRBD2. V lost 7 bases, J lost 7 bases, and 10 bases stayed unmatched. The CDR3 consists of 17 residues. The V gene's germline CDR1 is SEHNR and CDR2 FQNEAQ (reference sequence). CDR3 amino acids: CASTRTSGGADDGELFF. CDR3 nucleotides: TGTGCCAGCACCCGGACTAGCGGGGGGGCTGACGACGGGGAGCTGTTTTTT.

This clonotype appeared many times. The chain joins TRBV7-8 to TRBJ2-5; TRBD2 might be the D (6 bases). Trimming took 2 bases from V and 2 from J, leaving 9 bases between them. This CDR3 has 14 amino acids. Germline loops: CDR1 SGHVS, CDR2 FQNEAQ. The CDR3 spells CASSLNRGQETQYF. The CDR3 DNA reads as TGTGCCAGCAGCTTAAATCGGGGGCAAGAGACCCAGTACTTC.

V is TRBV7-2 and J is TRBJ1-4; TRBD1 aligns across 7 bases. Germline CDR1 is SGHTA and CDR2 is FQGNSA. Trimming took 6 bases from V and 5 from J; bases not matched to a gene: 6. The CDR3 runs to 14 residues. The DNA of the CDR3 is TGTGCCAGCAGGACAGGGCCGGGAAATGAAAAACTGTTTTTT. It translates to CASRTGPGNEKLFF.

This clonotype has just a few counts. This rearrangement joins TRBV20-1 to TRBJ2-7; 13 bases map to TRBD2. The germline V gene has CDR1 DFQATT and CDR2 SNEGSKA (reference sequence). The V segment lost 5 bases and the J segment 4 bases; nucleotides outside the gene matches: 2. This CDR3 comprises 13 residues. The CDR3 DNA is TGCAGTGCTGCGGGACTAGCGGGGTACGAGCAGTACTTC. It codes for CSAAGLAGYEQYF.

In this sample, this clonotype turned up many times. This chain joins TRBV6-1 and TRBJ2-5; D is tentatively TRBD1 or TRBD2 (5 bases each). CDR3 length: 15 amino acids. Germline loops: CDR1 MNHNS, CDR2 SASEGT. V was cut by 6 bases and J by 1 base, with 15 bases left in between. DNA of the CDR3: TGTGCCAGCAGCCCAACCCGAGGGGCCCAAGAGACCCAGTACTTC. As protein: CASSPTRGAQETQYF.

This clonotype showed up many times. V gene TRBV9 combines with J gene TRBJ2-1, with 8 bases fitting TRBD1. V trimming: 0 bases; J trimming: 12 bases; junction bases outside the gene matches: 11. Germline assignment: CDR1 SGDLS and CDR2 YYNGEE. The CDR3 runs 15 residues. In DNA form, the CDR3 reads TGTGCCAGCAGCGTAGATGGAGGGATTACAGGGGGGCAGTTCTTC. It yields the protein CASSVDGGITGGQFF.

This clonotype occurred many times. The chain carries TRBV20-1 and TRBJ2-5; no clear D. The CDR3 loop spans 15 amino acids. CDR1 is DFQATT and CDR2 is SNEGSKA in the germline V gene (reference sequence). The V gene lost 0 bases and the J gene lost 2 bases, with 13 bases spanning the gap. CDR3 bases: TGCAGTGCTAGAGATGGGCGTTCATTACAAGAGACCCAGTACTTC. Protein product: CSARDGRSLQETQYF.

This rearrangement joins TRBV6-1 to TRBJ1-2, with 11 bases fitting TRBD1. The ends lost 4 bases at V and 6 bases at J; junction bases unmatched: 4. CDR1 is MNHNS, CDR2 SASEGT, per germline. This CDR3 is built from 14 residues. The CDR3 reads CASSAGTGGNGYTF. The CDR3 DNA is TGTGCCAGCAGTGCCGGGACAGGGGGTAATGGCTACACCTTC.